This TCR beta chain was captured in a study of blood T cell repertoires in COVID-19. The overall study: COVID-19 samples collected from the United States, Italy and Spain covered acute and convalescent phases. The analysed material was cDNA or gDNA that came from T cells, B-cell-depleted T cells, or PBMCs.

How the authors handled the data: Amplification of reference gene primers provided the estimated nucleated cell counts. The repertoire was sequenced with immunoSEQ multiplex PCR; TCRdb's copy has only in-frame clones and lacks some. That table supplies the V and J calls and clone size; D and trimming were determined from the DNA. The sample lists about 100,000 clones; about 91% were seen once. The sequenced sample consisted of peripheral blood. The receptor was derived from a human donor in a cohort sampled during active COVID-19.

The CDR3 region has the DNA TGTGCCAGTAGTCCGCGGGGTCCCAATCAGCCCCAGCATTTT. It encodes CASSPRGPNQPQHF. V gene TRBV19 combines with J gene TRBJ1-5; D is undetermined. The CDR3 runs 14 residues. V gave up 5 bases and J gave up 3 bases, with 11 bases separating them. CDR1 is LNHDA, CDR2 SQIVND, per germline (reference sequence).